This is a list of T cell receptor beta chains from one sample in a study of shared clonotypes between healthy human individuals. Clones were read by immunoSEQ multiplex PCR, and TCRdb kept only the in-frame ones, dropping some. The sample includes roughly 320,000 clones, roughly 84% of them seen just once. Source material: memory CD8+ T cells sorted from blood. The receptors originated from a man aged 18 to 30 in good health. Both conserved end residues are part of each CDR3. A D gene is named only where the DNA matches it firmly. Not every row has a clone size; where given, it reads once, few, many or a size class.

TRBV5-1,TRBJ2-5,NA,NA,CASRPTGRETQYF,TGCGCCAGCAGACCCACAGGAAGAGAGACCCAGTACTTC
TRBV6-5,TRBJ2-7,NA,NA,CASSYSSYEQYF,TGTGCCAGCAGTTACTCGAGTTACGAGCAGTACTTC
TRBV14,TRBJ1-1,NA,NA,CASSQDGNTEAFF,TGTGCCAGCAGCCAAGATGGGAACACTGAAGCTTTCTTT
TRBV11-2,TRBJ2-2,NA,TRBD2,CASSSGTSGPGELFF,TGTGCCAGCAGCTCCGGGACTAGCGGCCCCGGGGAGCTGTTTTTT
TRBV30,TRBJ2-7,NA,TRBD2,CAWSIASGYEQYF,TGTGCCTGGAGTATCGCTAGCGGGTACGAGCAGTACTTC
TRBV27,TRBJ2-7,NA,TRBD2,CASMKLAGGLGPYEQYF,TGTGCCAGCATGAAGCTAGCGGGAGGCCTTGGCCCCTACGAGCAGTACTTC
TRBV28,TRBJ2-2,NA,NA,CASSLGSGGWLAGELFF,TGTGCCAGCAGTTTAGGTAGTGGAGGTTGGTTGGCCGGGGAGCTGTTTTTT
TRBV5-1,TRBJ2-2,NA,TRBD2,CASSFGLAGGEELFF,TGCGCCAGCAGCTTCGGACTAGCGGGAGGTGAAGAGCTGTTTTTT
TRBV18,TRBJ1-6,NA,NA,CASSPPGPSNSPLHF,TGTGCCAGCTCACCTCCGGGACCGAGTAATTCACCCCTCCACTTT
TRBV11-2,TRBJ2-1,NA,TRBD2,CASSLDPAGGEQFF,TGTGCCAGCAGCTTAGATCCTGCGGGAGGGGAGCAGTTCTTC
TRBV7-9,TRBJ2-2,once,NA,CASSLVIGNTGELFF,TGTGCCAGCAGCTTAGTGATAGGGAACACCGGGGAGCTGTTTTTT
TRBV5-1,TRBJ2-3,NA,NA,CASSNREVTDTQYF,TGCGCCAGCAGCAATCGGGAAGTGACTGATACGCAGTATTTT
TRBV10-3,TRBJ1-1,once,NA,CAIRGQNTEAFF,TGTGCCATCAGAGGACAGAACACTGAAGCTTTCTTT
TRBV13,TRBJ2-7,once,NA,CASSLEGEVYEQYF,TGTGCCAGCAGCTTAGAGGGGGAGGTCTACGAGCAGTACTTC
TRBV13,TRBJ2-1,NA,NA,CASSPLLGSYNEQFF,TGTGCCAGCAGCCCTCTCCTGGGGTCCTACAATGAGCAGTTCTTC
TRBV6-6,TRBJ2-3,NA,NA,CASSLGFFGGTDTQYF,TGTGCCAGCAGCCTCGGATTTTTCGGAGGCACAGATACGCAGTATTTT
TRBV11-2,TRBJ2-3,many,NA,CASSIGTLEGTDTQYF,TGTGCCAGCAGCATTGGGACGCTGGAGGGCACAGATACGCAGTATTTT
TRBV19,TRBJ2-7,NA,TRBD1,CASSLDRGPSYEQYF,TGTGCCAGTAGCCTGGACAGGGGGCCATCCTACGAGCAGTACTTC
TRBV7-2,TRBJ2-7,once,NA,CASSLVVISAGRNEQYF,TGTGCCAGCAGCTTAGTAGTTATTTCGGCGGGTCGGAACGAGCAGTACTTC